A selection of T cell receptor beta chains follows, all from one sample in a study of shared clonotypes between healthy human individuals. Repertoires were generated with immunoSEQ multiplex PCR, while TCRdb's copy carries only in-frame clones and drops some. Found here are hundreds of thousands of clones, about 96% of them singletons; the top ten hold 0.11%. The sequencing input was naive CD8+ T cells sorted from blood. The receptors were gathered from a woman aged 30 to 39 in good health. Both conserved end residues are part of each CDR3. The D gene is left open where the match is weak. Rows may omit the clone size; those that give it use once, few, many or a size class.

clone_size,j_call,v_call,d_call,cdr3_length,cdr3_aa,cdr3_nt
.,TRBJ2-7,TRBV27,.,13,CASSLGLAYEQYF,TGTGCCAGCAGTTTAGGACTGGCCTACGAGCAGTACTTC
.,TRBJ2-7,TRBV11-1,.,15,CASSFGDGRGYEQYF,TGTGCCAGCAGCTTCGGTGACGGGAGAGGTTACGAGCAGTACTTC
.,TRBJ1-1,TRBV7-6,.,15,CASSLEAEMNTEAFF,TGTGCCAGCAGCTTAGAGGCGGAGATGAACACTGAAGCTTTCTTT
.,TRBJ2-7,TRBV9,TRBD2,17,CASSPGTSGRRGYEQYF,TGTGCCAGCAGCCCAGGGACTAGCGGGAGGAGGGGCTACGAGCAGTACTTC
.,TRBJ1-5,TRBV7-8,.,15,CASSFEKHSNQPQHF,TGTGCCAGCAGCTTCGAGAAACATAGCAATCAGCCCCAGCATTTT
.,TRBJ1-2,TRBV7-9,TRBD1,16,CASSPDRGHWNYGYTF,TGTGCCAGCAGCCCGGACAGGGGGCATTGGAACTATGGCTACACCTTC
.,TRBJ2-1,TRBV6-1,.,12,CASSEYWNEQFF,TGTGCCAGCAGTGAGTACTGGAATGAGCAGTTCTTC
.,TRBJ1-5,TRBV28,TRBD1,13,CASSDRGAQPQHF,TGTGCCAGCAGTGACAGGGGTGCTCAGCCCCAGCATTTT
.,TRBJ1-1,TRBV7-9,.,16,CASSLPFQGAGLGAFF,TGTGCCAGCAGCTTACCTTTCCAGGGCGCGGGCCTCGGAGCTTTCTTT
.,TRBJ2-7,TRBV4-1,TRBD1,16,CASSQVGGPSSYEQYF,TGCGCCAGCAGCCAAGTAGGGGGCCCATCCTCCTACGAGCAGTACTTC
.,TRBJ1-5,TRBV2,TRBD1,15,CASKTQAGGGQPQHF,TGTGCCAGCAAAACTCAGGCAGGGGGCGGCCAGCCCCAGCATTTT
.,TRBJ2-1,TRBV11-2,TRBD2,15,CASSFSGRSSDEQFF,TGTGCCAGCAGCTTTAGCGGGAGATCCAGCGATGAGCAGTTCTTC
.,TRBJ2-1,TRBV7-2,.,12,CASSPGMNEQFF,TGTGCCAGCAGCCCCGGGATGAATGAGCAGTTCTTC
.,TRBJ2-1,TRBV5-6,.,15,CASSLGQGESNEQFF,TGTGCCAGCAGCTTAGGCCAGGGAGAGAGCAATGAGCAGTTCTTC
.,TRBJ2-3,TRBV10-3,.,13,CATSPGGTDTQYF,TGTGCCACCTCCCCCGGTGGCACAGATACGCAGTATTTT
once,TRBJ2-2,TRBV5-1,.,15,CASSEADGNTGELFF,TGCGCCAGCAGCGAGGCGGACGGCAACACCGGGGAGCTGTTTTTT